The next 10 T cell receptor beta chains were all read from a single sample in a study of T cells in localized non-small cell lung cancer. Sequenced by immunoSEQ multiplex PCR; TCRdb stores in-frame clones only, minus some. The table records about 25,000 clones, roughly 90% of them present only once. The material was peripheral blood, obtained before any cancer treatment. The receptors were sampled from a female donor of 60 years or more with stage I lung adenocarcinoma.

This clone was seen just once. The genes are TRBV30 and TRBJ1-5, with D possibly being TRBD1 (5 bases). The CDR3 totals 16 residues. Trimming took off 0 bases at V and 1 base at J, with 13 bases between the two ends. Looked up from germline, CDR1 is GTSNPN and CDR2 is SVGIG (reference sequence). The CDR3, as DNA: TGTGCCTGGAGTGTGAGGAAAGGGGTGAGCAATCAGCCCCAGCATTTT. Translated: CAWSVRKGVSNQPQHF.

V gene TRBV11-3 combines with J gene TRBJ2-3; a weak D match, TRBD2 (5 bases). V was pared by 5 bases and J by 2 bases, with 17 bases between. CDR1 is SGHNT and CDR2 is YENEEA in the germline V gene. The CDR3 spans 16 residues. CDR3 loop: CASSLSRGKVTDTQYF. For the CDR3, the DNA is TGTGCCAGCAGCCTGAGCCGAGGGAAGGTCACAGATACGCAGTATTTT.

This sequence joins TRBV6-1 and TRBJ2-4, with D possibly TRBD2 on 5 matching bases. Trimming took off 8 bases at V and 0 bases at J, with 11 bases between the two ends. Looked up from germline, CDR1 is MNHNS and CDR2 is SASEGT. CDR3 length equals 14 residues. Written as DNA, the CDR3 is TGTGCCAGCGGCCGGGATTTAGCCAAAAACATTCAGTACTTC. Protein: CASGRDLAKNIQYF.

This clone has just one count. The chain couples TRBV7-9 to TRBJ1-5, with D possibly being TRBD1 (6 bases). Germline V gene sequence: CDR1 SEHNR, CDR2 FQNEAQ (reference sequence). Trimming cost V 3 bases and J 4 bases, with 7 bases left between them. The CDR3 length is 13 residues. The CDR3, as DNA: TGTGCCAGCAGCTTTGGGACAAATCAGCCCCAGCATTTT. The encoded protein is CASSFGTNQPQHF.

The DNA for the CDR3 is TGTGCCAGCAGTAGGGAAAACACCGGGGAGCTGTTTTTT. It codes for CASSRENTGELFF. The chain employs TRBV2 and TRBJ2-2; no clear D. V was shortened by 5 bases and J by 2 bases, with 6 bases between the two germline ends. The length of the CDR3 is 13 residues. CDR1 and CDR2 from the germline V gene are SNHLY and FYNNEI.

The rearrangement uses TRBV28 and TRBJ1-5, with D perhaps matching TRBD1 (6 bases). The CDR3 contains 15 residues. Germline-derived CDR1 and CDR2 are MDHEN and SYDVKM. Trimming left V 7 bases short and J 6 bases short, with 19 bases between. The CDR3 nucleotides are TGTGCCAGCATCCCTCCAGGGAGGGGGACTCAGCCCCAGCATTTT. It is translated as CASIPPGRGTQPQHF.

The CDR3 DNA reads as TGTGCCAGTAGTCCCCAGATGGGTACGCAGTATTTT. This encodes CASSPQMGTQYF. V is TRBV19 and J is TRBJ2-3; no reliable D call. The germline CDR1 and CDR2 sequences are LNHDA and SQIVND (reference sequence). The CDR3 length is 12 residues. V was pared by 5 bases and J by 8 bases, with 11 bases between.

This chain connects TRBV4-1 to TRBJ2-3; 11 nucleotides line up with TRBD2. The ends lost 0 bases at V and 4 bases at J; junction bases unmatched: 12. CDR1 and CDR2 from the germline V gene are MGHRA and YSYEKL. The CDR3 is made up of 19 amino acids. This CDR3 reads CASSQEVAGGPGSPDTQYF. In DNA form, the CDR3 reads TGCGCCAGCAGCCAAGAGGTAGCGGGAGGGCCCGGTAGCCCAGATACGCAGTATTTT.

CDR3: CASSWDRNTEAFF. The CDR3 region has the DNA TGTGCCAGCAGCTGGGACAGGAACACTGAAGCTTTCTTT. V gene TRBV7-9 combines with J gene TRBJ1-1; 7 bases agree with TRBD1. Per the germline V gene, CDR1 is SEHNR and CDR2 is FQNEAQ (reference sequence). The V segment lost 4 bases and the J segment 1 base; nucleotides outside the gene matches: 0. The CDR3 is 13 amino acids.

The rearrangement joins TRBV10-1 to TRBJ1-2; D gene unclear. Trimming took 7 bases from V and 4 from J, leaving 10 bases between them. CDR1 is WNHNN, CDR2 SYGVQD, per germline (reference sequence). This CDR3 has 12 residues. The CDR3 coding sequence is TGCGCCAGCATTCCGGGTTTCTATGGCTACACCTTC. Its protein product is CASIPGFYGYTF.